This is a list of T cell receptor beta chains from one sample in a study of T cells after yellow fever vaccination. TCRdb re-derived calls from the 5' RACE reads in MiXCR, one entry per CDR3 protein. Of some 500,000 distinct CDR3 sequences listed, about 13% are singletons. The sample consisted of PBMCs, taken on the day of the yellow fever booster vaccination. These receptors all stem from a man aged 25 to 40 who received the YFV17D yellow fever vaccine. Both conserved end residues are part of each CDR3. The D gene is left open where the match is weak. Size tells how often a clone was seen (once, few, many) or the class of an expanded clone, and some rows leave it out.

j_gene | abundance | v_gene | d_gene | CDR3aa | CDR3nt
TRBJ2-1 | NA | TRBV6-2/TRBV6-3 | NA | CATCQDNYNEQFF | TGTGCCACATGCCAAGACAATTACAATGAGCAGTTCTTC
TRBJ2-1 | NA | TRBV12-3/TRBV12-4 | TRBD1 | CASSLAQGVNEQFF | TGTGCCAGCAGTTTAGCTCAGGGGGTCAATGAGCAGTTCTTC
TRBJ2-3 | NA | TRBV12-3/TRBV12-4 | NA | CASSLAPSDTQYF | TGTGCCAGCAGTTTAGCGCCCTCTGACACGCAGTATTTT
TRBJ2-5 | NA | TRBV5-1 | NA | CASSDKETQYF | TGCGCCTCGAGCGATAAAGAGACCCAGTACTTC
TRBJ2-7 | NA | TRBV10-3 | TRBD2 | CAISMGLAGGTYEQYF | TGTGCCATCAGCATGGGACTAGCGGGAGGCACCTACGAGCAGTACTTC
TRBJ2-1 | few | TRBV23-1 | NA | CASSQSNSRRYNEQFF | TGCGCCAGCAGTCAATCGAACAGTAGGCGGTACAATGAGCAGTTCTTC
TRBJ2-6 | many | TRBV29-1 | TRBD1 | CSARQGSSGANVLTF | TGCAGCGCGAGACAGGGGAGCTCTGGGGCCAACGTCCTGACTTTC
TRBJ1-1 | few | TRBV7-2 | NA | CASSATVNTEAFF | TGTGCCAGCAGCGCCACAGTGAACACTGAAGCTTTCTTT
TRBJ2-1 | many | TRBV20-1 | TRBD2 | CSAISGSSYNEQFF | TGCAGTGCTATAAGCGGGAGCTCCTACAATGAGCAGTTCTTC
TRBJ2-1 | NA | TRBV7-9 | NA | CASTPGWGQFF | TGTGCCAGCACCCCCGGGTGGGGGCAGTTCTTC
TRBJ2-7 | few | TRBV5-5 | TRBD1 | CASSLWGQTLLSYEQYF | TGTGCCAGCAGCTTGTGGGGACAGACCTTACTTTCCTACGAGCAGTACTTC
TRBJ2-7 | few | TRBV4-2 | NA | CASSQVQGYEQYF | TGTGCCAGCAGCCAAGTTCAGGGCTACGAGCAGTACTTC
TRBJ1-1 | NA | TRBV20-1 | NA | CSARSPGGNTEAFF | TGCAGTGCTAGGTCCCCGGGAGGGAACACTGAAGCTTTCTTT
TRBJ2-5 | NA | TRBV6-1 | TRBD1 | CASSTTGEETQYF | TGTGCCAGCAGTACGACAGGGGAAGAGACCCAGTACTTC
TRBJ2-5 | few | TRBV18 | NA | CASSGTSQETQYF | TGTGCCAGCTCAGGGACGTCACAAGAGACCCAGTACTTC
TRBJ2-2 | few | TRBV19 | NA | CASSNPRQKPNTGELFF | TGTGCCAGTAGTAATCCCCGACAGAAACCGAACACCGGGGAGCTGTTTTTT
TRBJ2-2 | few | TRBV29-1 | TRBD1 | CSVDRDSTGELFF | TGCAGCGTTGATCGGGACAGCACCGGGGAGCTGTTTTTT
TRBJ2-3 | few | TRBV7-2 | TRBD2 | CASSLGTSGSDTQYF | TGTGCCAGCAGCTTAGGGACTAGCGGGAGTGATACGCAGTATTTT
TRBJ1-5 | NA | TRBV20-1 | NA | CSARVNPPNQPQHF | TGCAGTGCTAGAGTCAACCCCCCCAATCAGCCCCAGCATTTT
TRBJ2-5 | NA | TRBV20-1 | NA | CSARDSEGVRETQYF | TGCAGTGCTAGAGATTCCGAGGGAGTTCGGGAGACCCAGTACTTC
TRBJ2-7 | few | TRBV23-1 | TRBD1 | CASTRTGGAGDEQYF | TGCGCCAGCACTAGAACAGGGGGCGCAGGAGACGAGCAGTACTTC
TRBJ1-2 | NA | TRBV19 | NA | CASGLQANYGYTF | TGTGCCAGCGGGCTACAAGCTAACTATGGCTACACCTTC
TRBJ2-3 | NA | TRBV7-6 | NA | CASSLAGAGRSDTQYF | TGTGCCAGCAGCTTAGCTGGGGCTGGGAGGTCAGATACGCAGTATTTT
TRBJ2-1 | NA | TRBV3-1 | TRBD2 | CASSQGGSGRAPFF | TGTGCCAGCAGCCAAGGAGGGAGCGGGAGGGCCCCCTTCTTC
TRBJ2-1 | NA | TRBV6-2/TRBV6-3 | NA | CASTDPDRNPFF | TGTGCCAGCACCGACCCAGACAGAAATCCGTTCTTC